The 24 T cell receptor beta chains below all came from one sample that was sequenced in a study of technical replicates of blood from several donors. Here immunoSEQ multiplex PCR was the method, and the copy in TCRdb shows in-frame clones only, minus some. Here the sample spans 65,000 to 90,000 clones, 95% to 98% being singletons. The sequenced sample consisted of T cells isolated from PBMCs. These TCRs come from a human donor in good health.

This clone was seen only once. CDR3 in DNA: TGTGCCAGCAGCTTCTTCTCGGAGGAGCAGTACTTC. Translating it yields CASSFFSEEQYF. The V call is TRBV7-9, the J call TRBJ2-7, with unresolved D. Germline V lookup: CDR1 SEHNR, CDR2 FQNEAQ (reference sequence). Trimming took 3 bases from V and 7 from J, leaving 10 bases between them. The CDR3 loop spans 12 amino acids.

V gene TRBV11-2 combines with J gene TRBJ1-1, with no clear D. The germline gives CDR1 SGHAT, CDR2 FQNNGV. The germline V and J ends were trimmed by 3 bases and 3 bases, with 8 bases remaining between them. The CDR3 is 13 residues long. The CDR3 DNA is TGTGCCAGCAGCTTTTCCGGGGACACTGAAGCTTTCTTT. Translating gives CASSFSGDTEAFF. The whole variable domain, remainder taken from reference TRBV11-2 and TRBJ1-1, is EAGVAQSPRYKIIEKRQSVAFWCNPISGHATLYWYQQILGQGPKLLIQFQNNGVVDDSQLPKDRFSAERLKGVDSTLKIQPAKLEDSAVYLCASSFSGDTEAFFGQGTRLTVV.

The chain links TRBV7-8 to TRBJ2-1; 15 bases align to TRBD2. The germline V gene has CDR1 SGHVS and CDR2 FQNEAQ. V shed 3 bases and J 5 bases; nucleotides not matched to a gene: 11. The CDR3 totals 19 residues. CDR3: CASSFRRGLAGGNHNEQFF. CDR3 coding DNA: TGTGCCAGCAGCTTCCGTAGGGGACTAGCGGGAGGAAACCACAATGAGCAGTTCTTC.

V is TRBV9 and J is TRBJ1-5, with 8 bases aligning to TRBD1. Germline CDR1 and CDR2: SGDLS and YYNGEE. V lost 4 bases, J lost 0 bases, and 3 bases stayed unmatched. This CDR3 is 15 amino acids long. The CDR3 loop is CASSSQGASNQPQHF. The DNA of the CDR3 is TGTGCCAGCAGCAGTCAGGGGGCTAGCAATCAGCCCCAGCATTTT.

The rearrangement links TRBV28 to TRBJ2-7, with D maybe TRBD2 (6 bases). V lost 7 bases, J lost 5 bases, and 27 bases lay in between. The germline gives CDR1 MDHEN, CDR2 SYDVKM. The CDR3 runs 17 residues. In DNA form, the CDR3 reads TGTGCCAGCACCCTCGCCGTGGAGGGCGAATATTTTAACGAGCAGTACTTC. Translation gives CASTLAVEGEYFNEQYF. Drawing the rest from reference TRBV28 and TRBJ2-7, the complete variable domain is DVKVTQSSRYLVKRTGEKVFLECVQDMDHENMFWYRQDPGLGLRLIYFSYDVKMKEKGDIPEGYSVSREKKERFSLILESASTNQTSMYLCASTLAVEGEYFNEQYFGPGTRLTVT.

The chain joins TRBV10-3 to TRBJ2-3; D is perhaps TRBD1 (5 bases). V was clipped by 2 bases and J by 7 bases, with 10 bases between them. CDR3 length: 13 residues. CDR1 and CDR2 from the germline V gene are ENHRY and SYGVKD. As DNA, the CDR3 is TGTGCCATCAGTGAGGCGCAGGGTCATACGCAGTATTTT. As protein: CAISEAQGHTQYF.

The chain carries TRBV19 and TRBJ2-7; D might be TRBD1 (6 bases). The germline gives CDR1 LNHDA, CDR2 SQIVND (reference sequence). V was shortened by 6 bases and J by 1 base, with 16 bases between the two germline ends. This CDR3 contains 15 residues. This chain's CDR3 is CASSTGTWTSYEQYF. CDR3 bases: TGTGCCAGTAGCACCGGGACATGGACTTCCTACGAGCAGTACTTC.

The chain has TRBV10-3 and TRBJ2-7, with 7 bases aligning to TRBD2. V lost 2 bases to trimming and J lost 5 bases; unmatched junction nucleotides: 9. There are 15 residues in the CDR3. Germline lookup yields CDR1 ENHRY and CDR2 SYGVKD. The chain's CDR3 is CAISEPGRNINEQYF. The DNA for the CDR3 is TGTGCCATCAGTGAGCCCGGGAGGAATATAAACGAGCAGTACTTC.

The chain carries TRBV7-9 and TRBJ2-1; 9 bases fit TRBD1. J gave up 10 bases and V 5 bases, and 9 bases lay outside the gene matches. This CDR3 has 14 residues. In germline, CDR1 is SEHNR, CDR2 FQNEAQ (reference sequence). The chain's CDR3 is CASSDTGTGFEQFF. The CDR3 nucleotides are TGTGCCAGCAGCGACACCGGGACAGGGTTCGAGCAGTTCTTC.

CDR3 sequence reads: CATSRVGGVSNQPQHF. CDR3 coding DNA: TGTGCCACCAGCAGAGTAGGAGGGGTAAGCAATCAGCCCCAGCATTTT. The chain joins TRBV15 to TRBJ1-5; possibly TRBD1 for D (5 bases). The CDR3 runs 16 residues. Trimming pared 1 base from V and 1 base from J, leaving 11 bases between. The germline V gene has CDR1 LNHNV and CDR2 YYDKDF (reference sequence).

This CDR3 reads CAISDPGTSDYEQYF. DNA for the CDR3: TGTGCCATCAGTGACCCCGGGACTAGCGACTACGAGCAGTACTTC. V and J are TRBV10-3 and TRBJ2-7; TRBD2 matches 10 bases. The germline V gene has CDR1 ENHRY and CDR2 SYGVKD. The V gene end was trimmed by 3 bases and the J gene end by 3 bases; junction bases not matched to a gene: 5. The CDR3 runs 15 residues.

Concerning this clone: Other nucleotide sequences from this sample produce the same CDR3. This chain connects TRBV11-2 to TRBJ1-2; D gene unclear. V lost 5 bases and J lost 7, with 11 bases in between. CDR1 is SGHAT and CDR2 is FQNNGV in the germline V gene. The length of the CDR3 is 12 residues. The CDR3 is CASSLEGSGYTF. The CDR3 nucleotides are TGTGCCAGCAGCCTGGAGGGTTCTGGCTACACCTTC.

The chain couples TRBV6-6 to TRBJ2-7; TRBD1 matches 10 bases. V was pared by 5 bases and J by 3 bases, with 7 bases of the junction left unmatched. The CDR3 extends over 15 amino acids. Germline CDR1 is MNHNY and CDR2 is SVGAGI (reference sequence). The CDR3 sequence: CASSKPGQGSYEQYF. In DNA, the CDR3 is TGTGCCAGCAGTAAGCCGGGACAGGGGAGCTACGAGCAGTACTTC.

Regarding this clone: Other DNA variants within this sample encode the same CDR3. The chain employs TRBV28 and TRBJ1-5; D gene ambiguous. This CDR3 spans 12 amino acids. Trimming removed 6 bases from V and 1 base from J, with 4 bases in between. Germline assignment: CDR1 MDHEN and CDR2 SYDVKM. The CDR3 DNA reads as TGTGCCAGCAGAGCCAGCAATCAGCCCCAGCATTTT. This translates into CASRASNQPQHF.

This chain connects TRBV9 to TRBJ2-7, with D perhaps TRBD1 (5 bases). CDR3 length equals 14 residues. Germline V gene data show CDR1 as SGDLS and CDR2 as YYNGEE. V gave up 2 bases and J gave up 4 bases, with 13 bases separating them. The CDR3 is CASSVGTGHYEQYF. In DNA form, the CDR3 reads TGTGCCAGCAGCGTGGGAACAGGCCATTACGAGCAGTACTTC.

The chain is built from TRBV21-1 and TRBJ2-3; the DNA was not compared with TRBD1, the D call given in the table. TRBV21-1 is labeled a pseudogene. The CDR3 extends over 17 amino acids. CDR3 DNA sequence: TGTGCCAGCAGCAAAGCGGGCATAGAAACACTCACAGATACGCAGTATTTT. It codes for CASSKAGIETLTDTQYF.

The CDR3 nucleotides are TGTGCCAGCAGCGTAGCAGGACATCCTTATGGCTACACCTTC. It codes for CASSVAGHPYGYTF. The chain carries TRBV9 and TRBJ1-2; D possibly corresponds to TRBD1 (5 bases). From germline, CDR1 is SGDLS and CDR2 YYNGEE. Trimming cost V 0 bases and J 5 bases, with 11 bases left between them. CDR3 size: 14 residues.

The chain uses TRBV7-3 and TRBJ1-2; D gene unclear. Germline V gene data show CDR1 as SGHTA and CDR2 as FQGTGA. The germline V and J ends were trimmed by 2 bases and 2 bases, with 6 bases remaining between them. There are 13 residues in the CDR3. For the CDR3, the DNA is TGTGCCAGCAGCTTAGACGGGAACTATGGCTACACCTTC. The encoded protein is CASSLDGNYGYTF.

The chain is built from TRBV2 and TRBJ2-1, with TRBD2 identical over 13 bases. CDR3 length: 15 amino acids. Germline CDR1 and CDR2: SNHLY and FYNNEI. The J segment lost 9 bases and the V segment lost 5 bases, leaving 7 bases of the junction unmatched. Written as DNA, the CDR3 is TGTGCCAGCAGTATACTAGCGGGAGGGCCGGCTGAGCAGTTCTTC. Its translation is CASSILAGGPAEQFF.

The J gene is TRBJ1-1, the V gene TRBV7-7, with 8 bases lining up with TRBD1. The V gene's germline CDR1 is SSHAT and CDR2 FNYEAQ (reference sequence). The CDR3 extends over 13 amino acids. V lost 5 bases to trimming and J lost 6 bases; unmatched junction nucleotides: 5. The CDR3 DNA reads as TGTGCCAGCAGCGCAAACAGGGGGGCTGAAGCTTTCTTT. Translated: CASSANRGAEAFF.

The CDR3 loop is CASSQRPQGSLQISNQPQHF. In DNA form, the CDR3 reads TGCGCCAGCAGTCAACGCCCACAGGGGAGTCTTCAAATTAGCAATCAGCCCCAGCATTTT. V gene TRBV23-1 combines with J gene TRBJ1-5; 7 bases align to TRBD1. TRBV23-1 is designated an ORF whose function remains uncertain. This CDR3 has 20 amino acids. The J segment lost 0 bases and the V segment lost 2 bases, leaving 16 bases of the junction unmatched.

The V gene is TRBV19, the J gene TRBJ2-7; D is unresolved. Germline CDR1 LNHDA, CDR2 SQIVND (reference sequence). V was cut by 5 bases and J by 0 bases, with 8 bases left in between. The CDR3 is made up of 13 amino acids. The CDR3 DNA follows: TGTGCCAGTAGTTATCAAGCCTCCTACGAGCAGTACTTC. Translating it yields CASSYQASYEQYF.

The chain uses TRBV15 and TRBJ2-7; D possibly corresponds to TRBD2 (5 bases). With 3 bases removed from V and 0 bases from J, the gap between germline ends came to 12 bases. The CDR3 has 15 residues. Germline lookup yields CDR1 LNHNV and CDR2 YYDKDF (reference sequence). The CDR3 sequence is CATSRDLSSSYEQYF. The DNA of the CDR3 is TGTGCCACCAGCAGGGACTTATCTAGCTCCTACGAGCAGTACTTC.

This sequence joins TRBV6-1 and TRBJ2-7, with D maybe TRBD2 (6 bases). The ends were cut back, 4 bases at V and 1 base at J, with 8 bases in the middle. This CDR3 is 13 amino acids long. Germline assignment: CDR1 MNHNS and CDR2 SASEGT. The CDR3 region is CASSVGLSYEQYF. In nucleotides, the CDR3 is TGTGCCAGCAGTGTAGGACTATCCTACGAGCAGTACTTC.